Detailed here is one T cell receptor beta chain. This sample was taken from a study of blood T cell repertoires in COVID-19. Study information: Acute and convalescent COVID-19 samples came from the United States, Italy and Spain. T cells, B-cell-depleted T cells, or PBMCs supplied cDNA or gDNA.

A Seattle source enrolled patients during active infection and followed them longitudinally. Original processing methods: Amplification with reference gene primers provided the estimates of nucleated cell counts. TCRdb's copy holds only in-frame clones and misses some; the assay was immunoSEQ multiplex PCR. That table supplies the V and J calls and clone size; D and trimming were determined from the DNA. The table has roughly 130,000 clones, 80% to 85% seen once; the top ten hold approximately 9%. This TCR derives from a man between 25 and 39 years old with COVID-19, enrolled during active disease. The sequenced material came from peripheral blood.

The CDR3 protein is CASSPRTSGRNINTQYF. CDR3 nucleotides: TGTGCCAGCTCACCACGGACTAGCGGGAGAAATATAAACACGCAGTATTTT. The rearrangement uses TRBV18 and TRBJ2-3; 13 nucleotides match TRBD2. The CDR3 is 17 amino acids. CDR1 KGHSH and CDR2 LQKENI come from the germline V gene. Unmatched junction bases numbered 10, after V lost 1 base and J lost 9 bases.